This T cell receptor beta chain is from a study of graft-versus-host responses after intestinal transplantation. Study-level information: Transplant types were multivisceral, liver-intestinal, or isolated intestinal. Anti-thymocyte globulin induction, then tacrolimus and steroids for 3 to 4 years, went to all recipients.

The CDR3 sequence is 14 residues long. CDR1 MDHEN and CDR2 SYDVKM come from the germline V gene. With 8 bases removed from V and 5 bases from J, the gap between germline ends came to 17 bases. As to this clone: Its antigen is undetermined.

Points from the study as a whole: Analysis identified GvH clones in recipient marrow, with some appearing first in ileum or blood. Allografts of one patient group, those with graft-donor T cell macrochimerism, had high graft-versus-host to host-versus-graft clonal ratios.

Clones were read by immunoSEQ multiplex PCR, and TCRdb kept only the in-frame ones, dropping some. The sample lists about 110,000 clones; roughly 95% were seen once. The rearrangement joins TRBV28 to TRBJ2-3; TRBD1 is a possible D gene (6 bases). The specimen comprised unstimulated CD8+ T cells sorted from spleen or lymph node cells, sampled before intestinal transplant. The receptor was isolated from a human donor who received an intestinal transplant. CDR3 amino acids: CASRWGLRGDTQYF. The CDR3 nucleotides are TGTGCCAGCCGCTGGGGGCTCCGAGGAGATACGCAGTATTTT.